The T cell receptor beta chain described here comes from a study of CD8+ T cells in alopecia areata. The CDR3 has 15 amino acids. V was trimmed by 4 bases and J by 2 bases, leaving 17 bases between them. Germline V CDR1 and CDR2: SQVTM, ANQGSEA. RNA extraction was followed by reverse transcription into cDNA, which acted as the sequencing template. The protocol was immunoSEQ multiplex PCR, while the TCRdb copy is restricted to in-frame clones and leaves out a portion. Altogether 150,000 to 180,000 clones are present, around 55% being singletons, with the ten largest covering roughly a fifth. Cell sorting on a FACSAria was used to separate CD4+ and CD8+ T cells from the PBMCs.

The rearrangement joins TRBV29-1 to TRBJ2-5, with D perhaps assigned TRBD1 or TRBD2 (5 bases each). The TCR comes from a human donor with alopecia areata. The sequencing here drew on CD8+ T cells sorted from blood, taken at week 0. The CDR3 bases are TGCAGCGTTGGGGACCGAATATCGTCTCAAGAGACCCAGTACTTC. Its translation: CSVGDRISSQETQYF.